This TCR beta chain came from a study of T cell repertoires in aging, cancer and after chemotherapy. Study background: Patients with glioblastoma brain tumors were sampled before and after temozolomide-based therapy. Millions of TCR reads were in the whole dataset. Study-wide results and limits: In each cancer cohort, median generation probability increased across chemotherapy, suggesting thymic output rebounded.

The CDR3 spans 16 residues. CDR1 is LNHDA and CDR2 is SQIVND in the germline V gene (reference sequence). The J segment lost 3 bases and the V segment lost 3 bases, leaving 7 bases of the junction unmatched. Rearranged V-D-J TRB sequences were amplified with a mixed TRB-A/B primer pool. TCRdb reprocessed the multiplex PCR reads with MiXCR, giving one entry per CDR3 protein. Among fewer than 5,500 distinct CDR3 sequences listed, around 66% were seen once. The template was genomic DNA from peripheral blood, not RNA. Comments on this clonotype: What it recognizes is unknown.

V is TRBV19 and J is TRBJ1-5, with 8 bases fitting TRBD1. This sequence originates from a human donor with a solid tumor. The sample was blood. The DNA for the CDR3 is TGTGCCAGTAGTATTCGGCAGGGGGCTCTCAATCAGCCCCAGCATTTT. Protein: CASSIRQGALNQPQHF.